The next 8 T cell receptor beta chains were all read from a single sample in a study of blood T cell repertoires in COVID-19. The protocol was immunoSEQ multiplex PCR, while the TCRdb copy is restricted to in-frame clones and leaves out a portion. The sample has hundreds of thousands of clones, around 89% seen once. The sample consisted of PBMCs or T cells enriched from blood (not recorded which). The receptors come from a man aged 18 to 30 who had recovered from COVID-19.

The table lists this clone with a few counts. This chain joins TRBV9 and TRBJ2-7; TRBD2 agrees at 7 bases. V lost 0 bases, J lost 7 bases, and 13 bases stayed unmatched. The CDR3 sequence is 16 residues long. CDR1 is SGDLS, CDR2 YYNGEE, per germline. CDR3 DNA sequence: TGTGCCAGCAGCGTAGGAGGAGGCGGGAGTTTGGGGGAGCAGTACTTC. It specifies CASSVGGGGSLGEQYF.

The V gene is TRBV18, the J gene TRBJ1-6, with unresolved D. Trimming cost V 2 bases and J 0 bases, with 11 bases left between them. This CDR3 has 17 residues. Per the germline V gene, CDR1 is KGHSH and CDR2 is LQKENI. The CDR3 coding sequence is TGTGCCAGCTCACCAGGGTCTCACAGCTCCTATAATTCACCCCTCCACTTT. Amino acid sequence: CASSPGSHSSYNSPLHF. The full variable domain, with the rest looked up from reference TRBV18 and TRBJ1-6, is NAGVMQNPRHLVRRRGQEARLRCSPMKGHSHVYWYRQLPEEGLKFMVYLQKENIIDESGMPKERFSAEFPKEGPSILRIQQVVRGDSAAYFCASSPGSHSSYNSPLHFGNGTRLTVT.

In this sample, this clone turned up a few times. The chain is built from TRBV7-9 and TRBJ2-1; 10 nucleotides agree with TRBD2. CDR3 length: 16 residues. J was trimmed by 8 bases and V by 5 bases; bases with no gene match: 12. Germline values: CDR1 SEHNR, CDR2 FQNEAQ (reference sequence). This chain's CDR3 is CASSPLGLAGADEQFF. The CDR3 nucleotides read TGTGCCAGCAGCCCCCTGGGGCTAGCGGGAGCGGATGAGCAGTTCTTC.

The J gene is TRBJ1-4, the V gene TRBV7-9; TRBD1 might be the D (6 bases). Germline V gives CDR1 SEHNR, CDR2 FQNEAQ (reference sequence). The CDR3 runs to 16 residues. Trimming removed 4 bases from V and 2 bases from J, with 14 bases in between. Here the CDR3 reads CASSSFVGATNEKLFF. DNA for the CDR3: TGTGCCAGCAGCTCTTTCGTGGGGGCGACTAATGAAAAACTGTTTTTT.

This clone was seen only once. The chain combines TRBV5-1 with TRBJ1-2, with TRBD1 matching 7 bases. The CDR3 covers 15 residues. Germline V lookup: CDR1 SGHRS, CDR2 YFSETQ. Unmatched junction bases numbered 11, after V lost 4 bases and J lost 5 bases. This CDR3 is CASSPTGEKRYGYTF. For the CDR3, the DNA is TGCGCCAGCAGCCCTACAGGGGAAAAGCGGTATGGCTACACCTTC. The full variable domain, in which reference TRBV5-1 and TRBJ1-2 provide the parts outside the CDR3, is KAGVTQTPRYLIKTRGQQVTLSCSPISGHRSVSWYQQTPGQGLQFLFEYFSETQRNKGNFPGRFSGRQFSNSRSEMNVSTLELGDSALYLCASSPTGEKRYGYTFGSGTRLTVV.

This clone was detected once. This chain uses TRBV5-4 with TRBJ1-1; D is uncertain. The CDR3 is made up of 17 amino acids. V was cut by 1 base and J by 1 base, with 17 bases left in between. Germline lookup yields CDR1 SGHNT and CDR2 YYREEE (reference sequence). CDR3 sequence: CASSLNWIGPSNTEAFF. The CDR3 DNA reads TGTGCCAGCAGCTTGAACTGGATTGGGCCTTCGAACACTGAAGCTTTCTTT.

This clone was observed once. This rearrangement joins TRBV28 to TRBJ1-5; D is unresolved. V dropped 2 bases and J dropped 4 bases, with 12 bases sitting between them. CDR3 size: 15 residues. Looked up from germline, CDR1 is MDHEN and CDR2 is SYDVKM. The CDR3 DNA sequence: TGTGCCAGCAGTTTAATACCAGGACTTAATCAGCCCCAGCATTTT. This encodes CASSLIPGLNQPQHF.

CDR3 DNA: TGTGCCACGACAGAGACTAGCGGGGGGGATACGCAGTATTTT. Protein sequence: CATTETSGGDTQYF. The chain has TRBV10-3 and TRBJ2-3, with TRBD2 identical over 13 bases. CDR1 and CDR2 (germline): ENHRY, SYGVKD. With V trimmed by 10 bases and J by 6 bases, 7 bases remained unmatched. The length of the CDR3 is 14 residues.